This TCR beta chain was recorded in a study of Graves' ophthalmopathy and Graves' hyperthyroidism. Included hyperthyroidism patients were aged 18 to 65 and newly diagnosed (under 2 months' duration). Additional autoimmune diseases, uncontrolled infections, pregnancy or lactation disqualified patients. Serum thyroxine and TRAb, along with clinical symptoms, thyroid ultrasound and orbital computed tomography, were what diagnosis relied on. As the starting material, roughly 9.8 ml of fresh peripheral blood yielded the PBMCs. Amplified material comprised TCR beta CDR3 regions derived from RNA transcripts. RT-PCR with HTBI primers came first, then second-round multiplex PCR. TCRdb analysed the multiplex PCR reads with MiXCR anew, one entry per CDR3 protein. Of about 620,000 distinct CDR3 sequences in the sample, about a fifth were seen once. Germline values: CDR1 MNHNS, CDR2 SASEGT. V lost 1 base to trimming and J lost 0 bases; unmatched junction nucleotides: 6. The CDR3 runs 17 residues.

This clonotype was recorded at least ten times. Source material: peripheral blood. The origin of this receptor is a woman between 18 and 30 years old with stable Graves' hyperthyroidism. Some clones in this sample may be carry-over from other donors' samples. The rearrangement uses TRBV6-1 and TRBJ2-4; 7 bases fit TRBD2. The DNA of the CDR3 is TGTGCCAGCAGTGAAGTGGGGAGGGTCCTAGCCAAAAACATTCAGTACTTC. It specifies CASSEVGRVLAKNIQYF.